This TCR beta chain was captured by sequencing in a study of blood T cells in healthy people across ages. Trimming took off 3 bases at V and 2 bases at J, with 4 bases between the two ends. This CDR3 has 12 residues. Concerning this clonotype: The missing conserved phenylalanine or tryptophan at the end of this CDR3 makes a read error likely.

With a J-beta primer mix and a sample-barcoded 5' primer, a second PCR ran roughly 6 to 11 cycles. MiXCR, run by TCRdb on the 5' RACE reads, gives a single entry per CDR3 protein. The table has a few hundred thousand distinct CDR3 sequences, about 25% seen once; the top ten hold 3% to 4%. The sample also formed part of further work on T cells of mothers and their children.

Sequences were obtained from blood. This TCR came from a boy under 10 years old in good health. V gene TRBV12-3 or TRBV12-4 combines with J gene TRBJ2-5; unclear D gene. The chain's CDR3 is CASSLGQETQYI. As DNA, the CDR3 is TGTGCCAGCAGTTTGGGTCAAGAGACCCAGTACATC.